These T cell receptor beta chains were read from a single sample in a study of Graves' ophthalmopathy and Graves' hyperthyroidism. MiXCR, run by TCRdb on the multiplex PCR reads, gives a single entry per CDR3 protein. Altogether a few hundred thousand distinct CDR3 sequences are present, 17% being singletons, with the ten largest covering roughly 2.4%. Source material: peripheral blood. These receptors all come from an adult woman with stable Graves' hyperthyroidism. Both conserved end residues are part of each CDR3. D genes are given only for firm matches. Some rows have no size entry. The others give once, few or many, or a class for an expanded clone.

d_call j_call cdr3_length v_call clone_size cdr3_aa cdr3_nt
- TRBJ2-7 14 TRBV28 - CASSPYSSPYEQYF TGTGCCAGCAGTCCGTACTCCAGCCCCTACGAGCAGTACTTC
TRBD2 TRBJ2-7 16 TRBV6-2/TRBV6-3 - CASRPKTSGRDYEQYF TGTGCCAGCAGGCCAAAGACTAGCGGGAGGGACTACGAGCAGTACTTC
- TRBJ1-5 14 TRBV6-5 - CASSFDRTYQPQHF TGTGCCAGCAGTTTCGACAGGACCTATCAGCCTCAGCATTTT
- TRBJ2-7 13 TRBV11-2 many CASSLRFFAGQYF TGTGCCAGCAGCTTAAGATTTTTCGCAGGGCAGTACTTC
- TRBJ2-2 15 TRBV6-1 - CASREMSGGAGELFF TGTGCCAGCAGGGAGATGTCGGGGGGCGCCGGGGAGCTGTTTTTT
- TRBJ1-2 15 TRBV30 many CAWSGGASPSYGYTF TGTGCCTGGAGTGGGGGTGCCAGCCCTTCCTATGGCTACACCTTC
TRBD1 TRBJ1-3 16 TRBV9 many CASSATGGPSGNTIYF TGTGCCAGCAGCGCAACAGGGGGTCCTTCTGGAAACACCATATATTTT
- TRBJ2-7 13 TRBV6-1 - CASGGASAYEQYF TGTGCCAGCGGGGGGGCCAGTGCCTACGAGCAGTACTTC
- TRBJ1-1 14 TRBV7-3 many CASSLDSGGTEAFF TGTGCCAGCAGCTTAGACAGTGGAGGCACTGAAGCTTTCTTT
- TRBJ2-7 12 TRBV7-9 many CASSGGAYEQYF TGCGCCAGCAGCGGCGGGGCCTACGAGCAGTACTTC
TRBD2 TRBJ2-2 16 TRBV20-1 - CSAPGTSGRATGELFF TGCAGTGCTCCCGGGACTAGCGGGAGGGCCACCGGGGAGCTGTTTTTT
TRBD1 TRBJ2-7 14 TRBV20-1 many CSARRDRPPYEQYF TGCAGTGCTAGAAGGGACAGGCCCCCCTACGAGCAGTACTTC
- TRBJ2-2 14 TRBV24-1 many CATSPAGGTGELFF TGTGCCACCAGTCCTGCCGGCGGTACCGGGGAGCTGTTTTTT
TRBD1 TRBJ1-1 15 TRBV5-1 many CASSRDRPANTEAFF TGCGCCAGCAGCAGGGACAGGCCGGCGAACACTGAAGCTTTCTTT
- TRBJ1-6 13 TRBV19 many CASSIPGTSPLHF TGTGCCAGTAGTATTCCGGGGACTTCACCCCTCCACTTT
- TRBJ2-4 14 TRBV12-3/TRBV12-4 many CASSFNSVGNIQYF TGTGCCAGCAGTTTTAATAGCGTTGGGAACATTCAGTACTTC
TRBD1 TRBJ1-1 15 TRBV28 - CASSTWDRGITEAFF TGTGCCAGCAGCACATGGGACAGGGGGATCACTGAAGCTTTCTTT
TRBD1 TRBJ1-2 13 TRBV28 many CASGGQTNYGYTF TGTGCCAGCGGGGGACAGACAAACTATGGCTACACCTTC
- TRBJ2-5 15 TRBV9 - CASSGGWASQETQYF TGTGCCAGCAGCGGGGGATGGGCTTCTCAAGAGACCCAGTACTTC
- TRBJ2-2 14 TRBV28 many CASSTFGEDGELFF TGTGCCAGCAGCACCTTTGGGGAGGACGGGGAGCTGTTTTTT
- TRBJ1-1 13 TRBV5-5 few CASSPWTVSEAFF TGTGCCAGCAGCCCGTGGACAGTTTCTGAAGCTTTCTTT
- TRBJ2-5 14 TRBV12-3/TRBV12-4 many CASSLSVTMETQYF TGTGCCAGCAGTTTGAGCGTCACAATGGAGACCCAGTACTTC
- TRBJ2-7 15 TRBV28 many CASSLARFSSYEQYF TGTGCCAGCAGTTTAGCCAGGTTTAGTTCCTACGAGCAGTACTTC
- TRBJ1-3 13 TRBV7-2 many CASSLASGNTIYF TGTGCCAGCAGCTTAGCCTCTGGAAACACCATATATTTT
- TRBJ2-2 15 TRBV20-1 many CSARDLGLGAGELFF TGCAGTGCTAGAGATTTAGGCCTCGGGGCCGGGGAGCTGTTTTTT
- TRBJ2-2 14 TRBV6-5 many CASSYMALAGELFF TGTGCCAGCAGTTATATGGCCCTCGCCGGGGAGCTGTTTTTT
- TRBJ1-1 14 TRBV19 few CASSIEGGQTEAFF TGTGCCAGTAGTATTGAGGGGGGGCAGACTGAAGCTTTCTTT
- TRBJ2-2 15 TRBV5-1 - CASSLMAEATGELFF TGCGCCAGCAGCTTGATGGCCGAGGCGACCGGGGAGCTGTTTTTT
- TRBJ2-2 13 TRBV24-1 many CATSGMGTGELFF TGTGCCACCAGTGGGATGGGCACCGGGGAGCTGTTTTTT
- TRBJ2-7 13 TRBV6-1 many CASSPKRGYEQYF TGTGCCAGCAGCCCCAAACGCGGCTACGAGCAGTACTTC
- TRBJ2-7 11 TRBV20-1 many CSARDGKAQYF TGCAGTGCTAGAGATGGGAAGGCGCAGTACTTC
- TRBJ1-5 16 TRBV6-1 - CASSDGQVISNQPQHF TGTGCCAGCAGTGACGGGCAGGTGATTAGCAATCAGCCCCAGCATTTT
- TRBJ1-1 14 TRBV18 many CASSPLDSRTEAFF TGTGCCAGCTCACCCTTGGACAGTCGGACTGAAGCTTTCTTT
- TRBJ2-5 13 TRBV6-2/TRBV6-3 - CASSSLLAETQYF TGTGCCAGCAGTTCCCTGCTAGCGGAGACCCAGTACTTC
TRBD1 TRBJ1-6 16 TRBV12-3/TRBV12-4 many CASSLGGQGWSSPLHF TGTGCCAGCAGTTTAGGGGGACAGGGGTGGAGTTCACCCCTCCACTTT
TRBD1 TRBJ1-6 15 TRBV20-1 many CSARDRGQGTSPLHF TGCAGTGCTAGAGATCGTGGACAGGGAACTTCACCCCTCCACTTT
- TRBJ2-5 13 TRBV30 many CAWSAGVGETQYF TGTGCCTGGAGCGCCGGGGTAGGAGAGACCCAGTACTTC
TRBD2 TRBJ2-7 15 TRBV3-1 few CASSQLAGGPYEQYF TGTGCCAGCAGCCAACTAGCGGGAGGGCCCTACGAGCAGTACTTC
TRBD1 TRBJ2-7 17 TRBV12-3/TRBV12-4 many CASSATLGQNPYYEQYF TGTGCCAGCAGTGCCACCCTGGGACAGAACCCCTACTACGAGCAGTACTTC
TRBD2 TRBJ2-7 14 TRBV19 many CASKPSGTSYEQYF TGTGCCAGTAAGCCTAGCGGGACTTCCTACGAGCAGTACTTC
- TRBJ1-1 13 TRBV19 many CASSISLATEAFF TGTGCCAGTAGTATTTCGCTGGCCACTGAAGCTTTCTTT
TRBD1 TRBJ2-7 15 TRBV6-5 many CASSSDRGPFEEQYF TGTGCCAGCAGTTCCGACAGGGGCCCGTTTGAGGAGCAGTACTTC
TRBD1 TRBJ1-2 15 TRBV4-1 - CASSRTRTGNYGYTF TGCGCCAGCAGCCGAACTAGGACAGGGAACTATGGCTACACCTTC
TRBD1 TRBJ1-1 16 TRBV5-5 many CASSLGQGKGNTEAFF TGTGCCAGCAGCTTGGGACAGGGGAAGGGGAACACTGAAGCTTTCTTT
- TRBJ2-7 15 TRBV7-2 many CASSRGTVLSYEQYF TGTGCCAGCAGCAGGGGGACCGTCCTCTCCTACGAGCAGTACTTC
- TRBJ2-7 16 TRBV10-3 many CAISDSPGPYGIGQYF TGTGCCATCAGTGATTCGCCGGGACCCTACGGAATCGGGCAGTACTTC
- TRBJ1-1 12 TRBV12-3/TRBV12-4 - CASRGMNTEAFF TGTGCCAGTAGAGGTATGAACACTGAAGCTTTCTTT
- TRBJ1-5 16 TRBV4-2 - CASSQQEGLPDQPQHF TGTGCCAGCAGCCAGCAAGAGGGATTACCCGATCAGCCCCAGCATTTT
- TRBJ2-7 18 TRBV30 many CAWRDSRGQSAFYGEQYF TGTGCCTGGAGGGATTCGCGAGGACAGTCCGCGTTCTATGGGGAGCAGTACTTC
TRBD1 TRBJ2-7 15 TRBV6-5 - CASSYRGQGTYEQYF TGTGCCAGCAGTTACAGGGGACAGGGGACCTACGAGCAGTACTTC
- TRBJ2-6 15 TRBV6-1 many CASFGLSRGANVLTF TGTGCCAGCTTTGGGCTGTCACGTGGGGCCAACGTCCTGACTTTC
- TRBJ1-6 15 TRBV7-2 many CASSPAGGGSSPLHF TGTGCCAGCAGCCCTGCCGGGGGGGGTTCTTCACCCCTCCACTTT
- TRBJ1-1 12 TRBV3-1 many CASSRLNTEAFF TGTGCCAGCAGTCGGCTGAACACTGAAGCTTTCTTT
- TRBJ1-1 16 TRBV2 many CASSDPTGRGNTEAFF TGTGCCAGCAGCGACCCTACAGGGAGGGGGAACACTGAAGCTTTCTTT
- TRBJ2-5 15 TRBV7-9 many CASSSGVWLQETQYF TGTGCCAGCAGCTCTGGCGTTTGGCTCCAAGAGACCCAGTACTTC
TRBD1 TRBJ1-2 15 TRBV5-1 - CASSLGTGHLYGYTF TGCGCCAGCAGCTTAGGGACAGGACACCTCTATGGCTACACCTTC
- TRBJ1-5 13 TRBV2 many CASSVESNQPQHF TGTGCCAGCAGTGTGGAAAGCAATCAGCCCCAGCATTTT